This T cell receptor (beta chain) is from a study of blood T cells in healthy people across ages. Turning to the study itself: The capture of about one barcoded beta molecule per two T cells was achieved by template switching. Points from the study as a whole: Correlation between TCR beta diversity and naive T cell percentage was strong. Long-lived and aged donors differed, with more naive CD4+ cells and higher diversity in the long-lived.

It was with a sample-barcoded 5' primer and a J-beta primer mix that a second PCR of roughly 7 to 12 cycles was run. Each CDR3 protein gets one entry after TCRdb re-called the 5' RACE reads with MiXCR. Among around 670,000 distinct CDR3 sequences, under 30% were seen once, and the ten largest hold roughly 14%. This clonotype was observed at least ten times. Its target is not known. CDR1 DFQATT and CDR2 SNEGSKA come from the germline V gene (reference sequence). The CDR3 runs to 15 residues. J was trimmed by 8 bases and V by 5 bases; bases with no gene match: 7. This TCR was sampled from a woman older than 75 in good health. This sequence joins TRBV20-1 and TRBJ2-1; TRBD2 aligns across 15 bases. The sample consisted of blood. The CDR3 loop is CSAEGTSGGWDEQFF. The CDR3 region has the DNA TGCAGTGCTGAGGGGACTAGCGGGGGGTGGGATGAGCAGTTCTTC.